This TCR beta chain emerged from a study of cytomegalovirus exposure and HLA in healthy donors. A single count supports this clone. Amplification used 60 Vbeta primers and 13 Jbeta primers. TCRdb's copy holds only in-frame clones and misses some; the assay was immunoSEQ multiplex PCR. Of roughly 140,000 clones listed, roughly 85% are singletons. Germline CDR1 SGHVS, CDR2 FQNEAQ. Trimming took 4 bases from V and 6 from J, leaving 16 bases between them. The CDR3 contains 14 residues. The gene calls are TRBV7-8 and TRBJ2-7; perhaps TRBD2 as D (6 bases). The specimen was PBMCs. The sequence was obtained from a woman between 25 and 40 years old in good health and CMV-seronegative. CDR3 loop: CASSWGGSFFEQYF. The CDR3, as DNA: TGTGCCAGCAGCTGGGGAGGCAGTTTCTTCGAGCAGTACTTC.